The present entry profiles one T cell receptor beta chain with its context. Its antigen is currently unknown. This sample stems from a study of circulating tumor DNA in untreated peripheral T-cell lymphoma. Broader study findings: Baseline tissues yielded approximately 83% and baseline serum roughly 64% tumor-specific clonotype detection.

Tumor tissue was collected at baseline, before treatment began. Produced via immunoSEQ multiplex PCR; TCRdb's table is partial and in-frame only. This sample yields approximately 6,900 clones, of which roughly 77% are seen a single time; 28% belongs to the top ten. The sample comprised tumor tissue. The origin of this receptor is a human donor with peripheral T-cell lymphoma.

The CDR3 here is CASSLIRGDYGYTF. The CDR3 DNA sequence: TGTGCCAGCTCCCTAATCAGGGGCGACTATGGCTACACCTTC. V is TRBV18 and J is TRBJ1-2, with a weak D call TRBD1 (6 bases). CDR3 size: 14 residues. With 6 bases removed from V and 3 bases from J, the gap between germline ends came to 14 bases. Per the germline V gene, CDR1 is KGHSH and CDR2 is LQKENI.